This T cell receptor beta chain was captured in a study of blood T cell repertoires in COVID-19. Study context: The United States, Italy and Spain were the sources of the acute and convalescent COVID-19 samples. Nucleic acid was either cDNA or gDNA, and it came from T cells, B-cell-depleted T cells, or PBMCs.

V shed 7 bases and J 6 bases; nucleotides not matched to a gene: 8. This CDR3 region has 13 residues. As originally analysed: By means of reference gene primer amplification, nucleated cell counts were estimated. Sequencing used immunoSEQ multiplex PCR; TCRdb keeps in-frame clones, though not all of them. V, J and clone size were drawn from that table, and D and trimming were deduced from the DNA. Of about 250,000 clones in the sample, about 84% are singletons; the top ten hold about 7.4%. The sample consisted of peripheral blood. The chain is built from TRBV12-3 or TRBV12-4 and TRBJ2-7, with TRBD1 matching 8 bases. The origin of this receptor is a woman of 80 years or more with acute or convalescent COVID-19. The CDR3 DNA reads TGTGCCAGCAAATACGACAGGGGAGGCGAGCAGTACTTC. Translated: CASKYDRGGEQYF.